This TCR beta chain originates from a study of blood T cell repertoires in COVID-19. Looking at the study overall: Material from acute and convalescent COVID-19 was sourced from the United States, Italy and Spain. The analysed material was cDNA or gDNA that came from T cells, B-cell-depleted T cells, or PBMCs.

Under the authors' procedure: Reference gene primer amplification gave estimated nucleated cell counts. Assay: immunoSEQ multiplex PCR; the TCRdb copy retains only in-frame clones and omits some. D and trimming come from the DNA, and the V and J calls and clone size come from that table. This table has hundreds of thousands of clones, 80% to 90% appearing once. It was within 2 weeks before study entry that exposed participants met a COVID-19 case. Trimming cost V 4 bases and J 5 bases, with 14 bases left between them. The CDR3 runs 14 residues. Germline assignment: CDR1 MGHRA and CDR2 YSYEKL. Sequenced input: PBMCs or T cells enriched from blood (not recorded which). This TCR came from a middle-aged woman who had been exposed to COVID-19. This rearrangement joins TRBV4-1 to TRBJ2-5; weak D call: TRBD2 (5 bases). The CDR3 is CASSRTGSWETQYF. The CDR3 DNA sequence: TGCGCCAGCAGCCGAACGGGATCCTGGGAGACCCAGTACTTC.